This T cell receptor (beta chain) was obtained from a study of regulatory T cells in long-lasting Graves disease. The CDR3 extends over 13 amino acids. Per the germline V gene, CDR1 is DFQATT and CDR2 is SNEGSKA (reference sequence). The V and J ends lost 3 bases and 7 bases respectively, with 15 bases between them. Time point meaning: persistent/refractory GD, antithyroid drugs over 5 years with positive TRAb. Generation of the TCR library employed RNA extracted from PBMCs. TCR beta libraries were built with iRepertoire HTBI primers and Arm-PCR of CDR3 regions. Using its own MiXCR run on the multiplex PCR reads, TCRdb lists one record per CDR3 protein. This table has 700,000 or so distinct CDR3 sequences, 30% appearing once.

This specimen was peripheral blood mononuclear cells (PBMCs), taken when the disease was refractory, from a patient treated with antithyroid drugs. This chain links TRBV20-1 with TRBJ2-5, with D perhaps being TRBD1 or TRBD2 (5 bases each). This clonotype was obtained from a female donor with Graves disease. CDR3 nucleotide sequence: TGCAGTGCTAGGGGGGACCCCCCTGGGACCCAGTACTTC. This translates into CSARGDPPGTQYF.